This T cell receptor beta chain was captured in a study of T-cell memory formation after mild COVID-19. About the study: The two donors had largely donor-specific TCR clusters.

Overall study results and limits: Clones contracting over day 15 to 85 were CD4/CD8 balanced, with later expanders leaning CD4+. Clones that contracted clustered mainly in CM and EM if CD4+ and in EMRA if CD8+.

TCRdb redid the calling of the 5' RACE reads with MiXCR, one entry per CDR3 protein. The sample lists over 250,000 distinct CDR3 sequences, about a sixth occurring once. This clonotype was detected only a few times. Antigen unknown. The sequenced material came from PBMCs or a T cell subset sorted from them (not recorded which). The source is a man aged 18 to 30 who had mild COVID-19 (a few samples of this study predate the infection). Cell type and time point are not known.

This CDR3 reads CASSSHNTDTQYF. In nucleotides, the CDR3 is TGTGCCAGCAGTTCCCACAACACAGATACGCAGTATTTT. The gene calls are TRBV27 and TRBJ2-3, with D unresolved. CDR1 and CDR2 (germline): MNHEY, SMNVEV (reference sequence). Trimming removed 4 bases at V and 2 bases at J, with 7 bases between. The CDR3 is 13 amino acids.